The 24 T cell receptor beta chains below all came from one sample that was sequenced in a study of blood T cells in healthy people across ages (dated by TCRdb to between 2015 and 2017). The method was 5' RACE. Sequencing used an Illumina HiSeq 2500. A second PCR of about 6 to 12 cycles was run with a J-beta primer mix and a sample-barcoded 5' primer. TCRdb applied fastp at Q25 and MiXCR to the public reads, then kept only in-frame beta chains. Every distinct CDR3 protein forms one entry, paired with its most common genes and DNA. This sample is represented by roughly 680,000 distinct CDR3 sequences; 45% to 50% of them were singletons. The leading ten clones occupy 25% to 35% of the sample. Sample: blood. The receptors were sampled from a woman aged 60-75 years in good health.

V gene TRBV16 combines with J gene TRBJ1-1; D not certain. Trimming left V 2 bases short and J 1 base short, with 8 bases between. Germline lookup yields CDR1 KGHSY and CDR2 FQNENV. This CDR3 region has 14 residues. CDR3 amino acids: CASSQRGSNTEAFF. The CDR3 DNA is TGTGCCAGCAGCCAACGGGGTTCGAACACTGAAGCTTTCTTT.

The chain carries TRBV5-1 and TRBJ2-7; 9 bases fit TRBD2. The CDR3 covers 15 residues. Germline CDR1 SGHRS, CDR2 YFSETQ. With 1 base clipped from V and 5 bases from J, the junction kept 7 bases outside the gene matches. CDR3 protein: CASSLLVTSGHEQYF. CDR3 nucleotides: TGCGCCAGCAGCTTGTTAGTGACTAGCGGCCACGAGCAGTACTTC.

This clonotype was counted only a few times. The chain carries TRBV3-1 and TRBJ2-2, with 9 positions matching TRBD2. The CDR3 totals 17 residues. Looked up from germline, CDR1 is LGHDT and CDR2 is YNNKEL (reference sequence). J lost 0 bases, V lost 1 base, and 3 bases had no gene match. Written as DNA, the CDR3 is TGTGCCAGCAGCCAAGGTCGGACTAGCGCGAACACCGGGGAGCTGTTTTTT. Encoded protein: CASSQGRTSANTGELFF. The whole variable domain, remainder taken from reference TRBV3-1 and TRBJ2-2, is DTAVSQTPKYLVTQMGNDKSIKCEQNLGHDTMYWYKQDSKKFLKIMFSYNNKELIINETVPNRFSPKSPDKAHLNLHINSLELGDSAVYFCASSQGRTSANTGELFFGEGSRLTVL.

This chain connects TRBV2 to TRBJ2-2; no definite D call. CDR1 is SNHLY and CDR2 is FYNNEI in the germline V gene. The V end was cut by 8 bases, the J end by 1 base, with 11 bases between. The CDR3 extends over 14 amino acids. In nucleotides, the CDR3 is TGTGCCAGCTTCCTGGATAGGAACACCGGGGAGCTGTTTTTT. This encodes CASFLDRNTGELFF.

V gene TRBV20-1 combines with J gene TRBJ2-7; 9 nucleotides agree with TRBD2. TRBJ2-5 explains the end of the DNA better; the J call may be wrong. This CDR3 has 15 residues. Germline V CDR1 and CDR2: DFQATT, SNEGSKA (reference sequence). CDR3 region: CSARETASGKGTQYF. The DNA of the CDR3 is TGCAGTGCTAGAGAGACTGCTAGCGGGAAGGGGACCCAGTACTTC.

This chain uses TRBV9 with TRBJ2-4; TRBD2 might be the D (5 bases). The assigned J gene may be wrong: the sequence end matches TRBJ2-7 better. CDR1 is SGDLS, CDR2 YYNGEE, per germline. This CDR3 is 15 amino acids long. CDR3 loop: CASSPDGGRSYEQYF. The CDR3 nucleotides read TGTGCCAGCAGCCCCGACGGAGGACGATCCTACGAGCAGTACTTC.

This clonotype was observed a handful of times. CDR3 sequence reads: CSVARDSSSYEQYF. The CDR3 DNA reads TGCAGCGTGGCCCGGGACTCAAGCTCCTACGAGCAGTACTTC. The genes are TRBV29-1 and TRBJ2-7, with a tentative D call TRBD2 (6 bases). Germline V CDR1 and CDR2: SQVTM, ANQGSEA. CDR3 size: 14 residues. The V end lost 6 bases, the J end lost 0 bases, and 15 bases lay between the germline ends.

The V and J genes are TRBV2 and TRBJ1-5, with a tentative D call TRBD1 (5 bases). This CDR3 comprises 15 residues. V was cut by 2 bases and J by 4 bases, with 12 bases left in between. Germline V CDR1 and CDR2: SNHLY, FYNNEI. CDR3 nucleotides: TGTGCCAGCAGTGAACAGGGAGGGAGGAATCAGCCCCAGCATTTT. This gives the protein CASSEQGGRNQPQHF.

The gene calls are TRBV20-1 and TRBJ2-5; the D gene is possibly TRBD2 (5 bases). CDR3 length: 12 residues. Germline V lookup: CDR1 DFQATT, CDR2 SNEGSKA (reference sequence). V was cut by 5 bases and J by 2 bases, with 9 bases left in between. The CDR3 protein is CSAGETQETQYF. In DNA, the CDR3 is TGCAGTGCTGGGGAGACACAAGAGACCCAGTACTTC.

The chain recombines TRBV2 with TRBJ1-1; TRBD1 might be the D (6 bases). Germline lookup yields CDR1 SNHLY and CDR2 FYNNEI. The CDR3 has 14 residues. Trimming stripped 4 bases from V and 7 bases from J, with 16 bases between. CDR3 loop: CASSGVGALGEAFF. The DNA for the CDR3 is TGTGCCAGCAGTGGGGTGGGGGCGCTAGGTGAAGCTTTCTTT.

This clonotype was seen just once. The V gene is TRBV24-1, the J gene TRBJ2-2; D is uncertain. This CDR3 has 16 amino acids. Germline CDR1 and CDR2: KGHDR and SFDVKD. V lost 2 bases, J lost 2 bases, and 11 bases lay in between. CDR3 DNA: TGTGCCACCAGTGATTCTGGGCGGTCTAACACCGGGGAGCTGTTTTTT. It translates to CATSDSGRSNTGELFF.

V and J are TRBV5-1 and TRBJ2-7, with a possible D match to TRBD2 (6 bases). CDR1 is SGHRS, CDR2 YFSETQ, per germline. V was cut by 0 bases and J by 1 base, with 11 bases left in between. This CDR3 is built from 15 residues. The CDR3, as DNA: TGCGCCAGCAGCTTGGTCTCCCGGGGGTCCTACGAGCAGTACTTC. Translation gives CASSLVSRGSYEQYF.

Notes on this clonotype: Its ends do not fully match the called genes, so a read error is possible. The chain has TRBV7-2 and TRBJ1-1; 7 bases align to TRBD1. CDR1 SGHTA and CDR2 FQGNSA come from the germline V gene. The CDR3 runs 13 residues. The DNA of the CDR3 is TGTGCCAGCAGCGTAGCGCGGGACAGTGAAGCTTTCTTT. Translated, it gives CASSVARDSEAFF.

This clonotype has more than one count but fewer than ten. This sequence joins TRBV27 and TRBJ2-3, with 10 bases matching TRBD2. Germline V gene data show CDR1 as MNHEY and CDR2 as SMNVEV (reference sequence). CDR3 length equals 16 residues. Trimming cost V 3 bases and J 3 bases; bases outside gene matches: 6. CDR3 in amino acids: CASSFRSSGRTDTQYF. The CDR3 nucleotides are TGTGCCAGCAGTTTTAGGTCTAGCGGGAGAACAGATACGCAGTATTTT.

The chain employs TRBV28 and TRBJ2-4, with D perhaps assigned TRBD1 or TRBD2 (5 bases each). The CDR3 runs to 13 residues. Trimming stripped 7 bases from V and 3 bases from J, with 10 bases between. Per the germline V gene, CDR1 is MDHEN and CDR2 is SYDVKM. Written as DNA, the CDR3 is TGTGCCAGCAACCGGGACGGCAAAAACATTCAGTACTTC. Translating gives CASNRDGKNIQYF.

In its sample, this clonotype was seen a few times. The V and J genes are TRBV20-1 and TRBJ1-5, with D possibly matching TRBD1 (5 bases). The length of the CDR3 is 13 residues. Germline V CDR1 and CDR2: DFQATT, SNEGSKA (reference sequence). Trimming removed 6 bases from V and 0 bases from J, with 9 bases in between. The CDR3: CSALRGSNQPQHF. CDR3 DNA sequence: TGCAGTGCCCTAAGGGGTAGCAATCAGCCCCAGCATTTT.

As to this clonotype: A read error may produce the germline difference seen at one junction end. The chain carries TRBV7-2 and TRBJ2-1; a weak D match, TRBD1 (5 bases). There are 15 residues in the CDR3. Germline V gene lookup returns CDR1 SGHTA and CDR2 FQGNSA. The CDR3 DNA follows: TGTGCCAGCAGCTTAACCAGGGCCACCTACAGTGAGCAGTTCTTC. It translates to CASSLTRATYSEQFF.

The chain uses TRBV9 and TRBJ2-5, with 10 bases fitting TRBD2. Germline V gene lookup returns CDR1 SGDLS and CDR2 YYNGEE. CDR3 length: 18 amino acids. V trimming: 2 bases; J trimming: 4 bases; junction bases outside the gene matches: 14. The CDR3 sequence: CASSVSSGGSGRGETQYF. In DNA, the CDR3 is TGTGCCAGCAGCGTCTCTAGCGGGGGAAGCGGGCGAGGAGAGACCCAGTACTTC.

V is TRBV24-1 and J is TRBJ2-1; TRBD2 matches 13 bases. Germline V gene data show CDR1 as KGHDR and CDR2 as SFDVKD. The V and J ends lost 4 bases and 7 bases, in that order; junction bases with no gene match: 6. The CDR3 sequence is 16 residues long. The CDR3 coding sequence is TGTGCCACCAGTGAGTCCGGGACTAGCGGGATTAATGAGCAGTTCTTC. This sequence encodes CATSESGTSGINEQFF.

J is TRBJ2-3 and V is TRBV29-1; D tentatively fits TRBD1 or TRBD2 (6 bases each). The CDR3 consists of 12 residues. V was cut by 7 bases and J by 2 bases, with 10 bases left in between. Germline CDR1 SQVTM, CDR2 ANQGSEA. The CDR3 loop reads CSGGAATDTQYF. The CDR3 nucleotides read TGCAGCGGGGGGGCAGCCACAGATACGCAGTATTTT.

This clonotype came up many times. The chain joins TRBV7-3 to TRBJ2-5, with 7 positions matching TRBD1. The CDR3 extends over 16 amino acids. Germline V gives CDR1 SGHTA, CDR2 FQGTGA. V was pared by 5 bases and J by 2 bases, with 11 bases of the junction left unmatched. The CDR3 nucleotides read TGTGCCAGCAGCCCACATCCCCCGGGACAGCAAGAGACCCAGTACTTC. Protein product: CASSPHPPGQQETQYF. Complete variable domain (other parts from reference TRBV7-3 and TRBJ2-5): GAGVSQTPSNKVTEKGKYVELRCDPISGHTALYWYRQSLGQGPEFLIYFQGTGAADDSGLPNDRFFAVRPEGSVSTLKIQRTERGDSAVYLCASSPHPPGQQETQYFGPGTRLLVL.

This clonotype was seen a single time. The junction differs from germline at one of its ends, possibly a read error. The chain joins TRBV20-1 to TRBJ2-1, with 10 bases that match TRBD2. The CDR3 consists of 14 residues. CDR1 DFQATT and CDR2 SNEGSKA come from the germline V gene (reference sequence). Here the CDR3 DNA reads TGCAGTGCTAGAGAAGCGGGAGGGCCCTTTGAGCAGTTATTC. It codes for CSAREAGGPFEQLF.

This clonotype has only a few counts. The rearrangement links TRBV15 to TRBJ2-7; D gene unclear. This CDR3 has 12 amino acids. Trimming shortened V by 4 bases and J by 1 base, and 5 bases separated the two germline ends. Germline CDR1 and CDR2: LNHNV and YYDKDF (reference sequence). The CDR3 bases are TGTGCCACCAGCACTAGTTCCTACGAGCAGTACTTC. Protein: CATSTSSYEQYF. Full variable domain (remainder filled in from reference TRBV15 and TRBJ2-7): DAMVIQNPRYQVTQFGKPVTLSCSQTLNHNVMYWYQQKSSQAPKLLFHYYDKDFNNEADTPDNFQSRRPNTSFCFLDIRSPGLGDTAMYLCATSTSSYEQYFGPGTRLTVT.

The rearrangement uses TRBV4-3 and TRBJ2-3, with D perhaps TRBD2 (6 bases). This CDR3 spans 13 amino acids. V lost 4 bases and J 6 bases, leaving 11 bases between the germline ends. CDR1 is LGHNA, CDR2 YSLEER, per germline. CDR3 sequence reads: CASSRQTSDTQYF. CDR3 nucleotide sequence: TGCGCCAGCAGCCGACAGACTAGTGATACGCAGTATTTT.